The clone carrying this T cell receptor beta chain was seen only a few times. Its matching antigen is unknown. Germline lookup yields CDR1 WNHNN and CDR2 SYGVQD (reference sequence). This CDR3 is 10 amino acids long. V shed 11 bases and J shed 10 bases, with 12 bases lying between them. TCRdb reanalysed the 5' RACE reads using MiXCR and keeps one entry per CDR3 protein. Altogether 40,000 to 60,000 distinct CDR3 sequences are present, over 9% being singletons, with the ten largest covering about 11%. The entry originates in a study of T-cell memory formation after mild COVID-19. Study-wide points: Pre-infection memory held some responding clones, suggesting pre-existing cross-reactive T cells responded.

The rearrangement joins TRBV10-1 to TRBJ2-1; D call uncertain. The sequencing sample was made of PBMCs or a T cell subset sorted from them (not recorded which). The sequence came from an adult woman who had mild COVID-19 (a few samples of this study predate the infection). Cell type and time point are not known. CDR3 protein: CAAAHREQFF. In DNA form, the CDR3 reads TGCGCCGCAGCGCATCGGGAGCAGTTCTTC.